This T cell receptor (beta chain) was profiled in a study of cytotoxic CD8 clonotypes in ibrutinib-treated CLL. Study at large: Of the patients, over ten were relapsed/refractory, 15 treatment-naive and 17 to 18 IGHV unmutated.

V was pared by 9 bases and J by 5 bases, with 22 bases between. Germline V lookup: CDR1 LNHDA, CDR2 SQIVND (reference sequence). The CDR3 length is 15 residues. To note about this clone: The antigen is not known.

The table came from immunoSEQ multiplex PCR; TCRdb's copy has only in-frame clones and leaves some out. The table includes 150,000 to 200,000 clones, roughly 84% detected once. The study's findings and limits: Stable or contracted on treatment, public clonotypes were also uncommon.

Investigators sourced approximately 2 micrograms of genomic DNA from cryopreserved PBMCs for TCR beta libraries. The chain links TRBV19 to TRBJ2-5, with D maybe TRBD2 (6 bases). This receptor was obtained from a human donor with chronic lymphocytic leukemia. This material consisted of PBMCs, taken at disease progression, from a patient treated with ibrutinib. The CDR3 DNA is TGTGCCAGCAAGGGCGGAGGGGCAGCGGGTGAGACCCAGTACTTC. Translated: CASKGGGAAGETQYF.